This T cell receptor (beta chain) was observed in a study of somatic mutations in cytotoxic T cells in rheumatoid arthritis. Study results and caveats: Statistically, CD8+ T-cell clonality was not significantly distinct between individuals with rheumatoid arthritis and age-matched healthy controls.

Method: immunoSEQ multiplex PCR; TCRdb's copy keeps in-frame clones and lacks some. Of some 29,000 clones listed, about 88% were seen once; the top ten hold almost 9.5%. Notes on this clone: Antigen specificity is unknown.

This CDR3 is 14 amino acids long. Trimming stripped 5 bases from V and 5 bases from J, with 16 bases between. CDR1 is SGHDN, CDR2 FVKESK, per germline. The chain links TRBV14 to TRBJ2-7, with D perhaps matching TRBD2 (5 bases). Material for sequencing was CD8+ T cells sorted from blood. This TCR derives from an adult with rheumatoid arthritis. The CDR3 spells CASSYLGGLDEQYF. The CDR3 DNA is TGTGCCAGCAGCTACCTAGGCGGGTTGGACGAGCAGTACTTC.